One and the same sample provided the 6 T cell receptor beta chains below, sequenced in a study of Ad26.COV2.S vaccination and SARS-CoV-2 variants. TCRdb keeps only in-frame clones here, not all; method: immunoSEQ multiplex PCR. The sample has around 400,000 clones; 89% are singletons. Regarding treatment: 15 to 20 received Ad26.COV2.S at low or high dose, single or two shots; a few received placebo; per-sample allocation not given. It was on day 63 after the first vaccine or placebo injection that samples were taken. Sequenced here: peripheral blood, sampled in a trial of Ad26.COV2.S vaccine versus placebo. The receptors here all came from a person between 18 and 65 years old who received the Ad26.COV2.S COVID-19 vaccine or a placebo.

The chain carries TRBV19 and TRBJ2-3; possible D gene TRBD1, 5 bases. Germline assignment: CDR1 LNHDA and CDR2 SQIVND (reference sequence). The CDR3 contains 15 residues. Deletions cut 2 bases from V and 0 bases from J, with 9 bases between. The CDR3 coding sequence is TGTGCCAGTAGTATAAGGACACCAAGCACAGATACGCAGTATTTT. It encodes CASSIRTPSTDTQYF.

The J gene is TRBJ1-2, the V gene TRBV28; 10 bases align to TRBD1. Germline lookup yields CDR1 MDHEN and CDR2 SYDVKM. V lost 1 base to trimming and J lost 7 bases; unmatched junction nucleotides: 12. The CDR3 is 17 residues long. CDR3 residues: CASSLLGLGQGRVGYTF. For the CDR3, the DNA is TGTGCCAGCAGTTTATTAGGACTGGGACAGGGGCGGGTTGGCTACACCTTC.

This chain links TRBV5-1 with TRBJ1-3; a possible D gene is TRBD1 (5 bases). CDR3 size: 14 residues. Trimming left V 4 bases short and J 7 bases short, with 15 bases between. CDR1 and CDR2 from the germline V gene are SGHRS and YFSETQ. Here the CDR3 reads CASSPEGPVNTIYF. The CDR3 DNA is TGCGCCAGCAGCCCCGAGGGACCCGTCAACACCATATATTTT. Full variable domain (missing parts from reference TRBV5-1 and TRBJ1-3): KAGVTQTPRYLIKTRGQQVTLSCSPISGHRSVSWYQQTPGQGLQFLFEYFSETQRNKGNFPGRFSGRQFSNSRSEMNVSTLELGDSALYLCASSPEGPVNTIYFGEGSWLTVV.

The rearrangement joins TRBV2 to TRBJ1-5, with D perhaps TRBD1 (6 bases). This CDR3 has 11 amino acids. V lost 4 bases and J lost 13, with 11 bases in between. CDR1 and CDR2 from the germline V gene are SNHLY and FYNNEI. CDR3: CASSGGGLQHF. Written as DNA, the CDR3 is TGTGCCAGCAGTGGGGGGGGCCTTCAGCATTTT.

V and J are TRBV6-4 and TRBJ2-3, with D tentatively TRBD2 (6 bases). The CDR3 runs to 13 residues. CDR1 and CDR2 from the germline V gene are MRHNA and SNTAGT. Trimming shortened V by 6 bases and J by 5 bases, and 12 bases separated the two germline ends. The CDR3 loop is CASSYRRGDTQYF. The CDR3 bases are TGTGCCAGCAGCTACAGGCGGGGAGATACGCAGTATTTT.

The chain joins TRBV27 to TRBJ2-2; TRBD1 matches at 8 bases. This CDR3 is built from 15 residues. Trimming removed 5 bases from V and 4 bases from J; junction bases left unmatched: 6. Germline values: CDR1 MNHEY, CDR2 SMNVEV (reference sequence). The CDR3 DNA follows: TGTGCCAGCAGTGTGGGACAGGTCGGCACCGGGGAGCTGTTTTTT. Amino acid sequence: CASSVGQVGTGELFF.